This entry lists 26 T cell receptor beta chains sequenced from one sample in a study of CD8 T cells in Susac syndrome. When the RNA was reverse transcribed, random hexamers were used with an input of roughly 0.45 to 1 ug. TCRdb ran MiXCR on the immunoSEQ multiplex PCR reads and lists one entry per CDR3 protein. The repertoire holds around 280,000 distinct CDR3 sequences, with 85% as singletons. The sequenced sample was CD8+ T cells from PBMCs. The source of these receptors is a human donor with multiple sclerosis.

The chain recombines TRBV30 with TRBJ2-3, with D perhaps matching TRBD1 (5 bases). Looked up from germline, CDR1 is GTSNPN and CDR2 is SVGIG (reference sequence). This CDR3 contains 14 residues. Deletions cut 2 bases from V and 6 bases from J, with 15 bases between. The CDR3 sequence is CAWSWAGPQDTQYF. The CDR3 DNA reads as TGTGCCTGGAGTTGGGCAGGGCCGCAGGATACGCAGTATTTT.

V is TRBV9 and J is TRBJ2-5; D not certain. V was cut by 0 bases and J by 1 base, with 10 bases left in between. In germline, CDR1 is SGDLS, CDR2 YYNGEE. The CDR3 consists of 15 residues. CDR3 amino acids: CASSVDGALQETQYF. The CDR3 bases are TGTGCCAGCAGCGTAGACGGAGCACTCCAAGAGACCCAGTACTTC.

The CDR3 region is CASSSTGTTEAFF. CDR3 DNA sequence: TGTGCCAGCAGCTCAACAGGGACCACTGAAGCTTTCTTT. The chain couples TRBV14 to TRBJ1-1; tentatively, D is TRBD1 (6 bases). Germline V gene sequence: CDR1 SGHDN, CDR2 FVKESK. The CDR3 extends over 13 amino acids. Trimming shortened V by 5 bases and J by 4 bases, and 11 bases separated the two germline ends.

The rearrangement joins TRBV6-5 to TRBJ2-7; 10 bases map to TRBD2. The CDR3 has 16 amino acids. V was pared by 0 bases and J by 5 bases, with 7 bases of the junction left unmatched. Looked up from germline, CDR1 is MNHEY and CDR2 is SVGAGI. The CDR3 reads CASSYSRLAGVHEQYF. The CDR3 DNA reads TGTGCCAGCAGTTACTCGAGGCTAGCGGGAGTCCACGAGCAGTACTTC.

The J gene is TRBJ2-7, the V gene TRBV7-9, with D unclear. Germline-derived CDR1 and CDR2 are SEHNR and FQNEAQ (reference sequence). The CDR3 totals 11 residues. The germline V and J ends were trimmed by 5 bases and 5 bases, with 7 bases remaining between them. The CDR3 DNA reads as TGTGCCAGCAGCCCCTCGGACGAGCAGTACTTC. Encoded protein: CASSPSDEQYF.

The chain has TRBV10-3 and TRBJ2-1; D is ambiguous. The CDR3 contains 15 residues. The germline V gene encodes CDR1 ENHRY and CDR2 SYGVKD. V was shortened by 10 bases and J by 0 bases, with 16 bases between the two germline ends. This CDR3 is CATRASESSYNEQFF. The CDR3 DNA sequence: TGTGCCACCCGCGCCTCAGAGAGCTCCTACAATGAGCAGTTCTTC.

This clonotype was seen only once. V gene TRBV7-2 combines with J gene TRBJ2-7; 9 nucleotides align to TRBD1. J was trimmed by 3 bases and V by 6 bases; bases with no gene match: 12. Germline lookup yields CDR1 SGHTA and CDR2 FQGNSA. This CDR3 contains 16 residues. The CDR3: CASRGNYGTGHYEQYF. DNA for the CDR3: TGTGCCAGCAGGGGAAACTATGGGACAGGGCACTACGAGCAGTACTTC. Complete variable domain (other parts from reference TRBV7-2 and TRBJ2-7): GAGVSQSPSNKVTEKGKDVELRCDPISGHTALYWYRQSLGQGLEFLIYFQGNSAPDKSGLPSDRFSAERTGGSVSTLTIQRTQQEDSAVYLCASRGNYGTGHYEQYFGPGTRLTVT.

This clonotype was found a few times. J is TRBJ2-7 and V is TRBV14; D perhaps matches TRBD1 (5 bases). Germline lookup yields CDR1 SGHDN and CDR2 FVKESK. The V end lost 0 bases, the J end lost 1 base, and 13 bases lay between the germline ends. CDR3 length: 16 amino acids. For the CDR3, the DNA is TGTGCCAGCAGCCAAGATACCAGGGAATTGTCCTACGAGCAGTACTTC. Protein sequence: CASSQDTRELSYEQYF.

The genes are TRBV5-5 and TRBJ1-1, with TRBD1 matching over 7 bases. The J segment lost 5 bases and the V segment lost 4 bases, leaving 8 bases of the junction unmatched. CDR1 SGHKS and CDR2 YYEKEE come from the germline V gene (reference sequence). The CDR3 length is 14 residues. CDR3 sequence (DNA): TGTGCCAGCAGCCCCTCGACAGGGTGGACTGAAGCTTTCTTT. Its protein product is CASSPSTGWTEAFF.

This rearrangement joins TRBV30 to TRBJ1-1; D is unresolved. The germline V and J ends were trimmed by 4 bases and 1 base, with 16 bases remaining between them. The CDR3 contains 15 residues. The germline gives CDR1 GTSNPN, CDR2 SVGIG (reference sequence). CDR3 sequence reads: CAWNIGGGRNTEAFF. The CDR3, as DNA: TGTGCCTGGAACATCGGAGGAGGACGGAACACTGAAGCTTTCTTT.

The CDR3 sequence: CASTIYIAGVYNEQFF. The DNA of the CDR3 is TGTGCCAGCACCATTTATATAGCGGGAGTCTACAATGAGCAGTTCTTC. The chain uses TRBV12-3 or TRBV12-4 and TRBJ2-1, with 9 bases lining up with TRBD2. With V trimmed by 7 bases and J by 3 bases, 10 bases remained unmatched. The CDR3 runs 16 residues.

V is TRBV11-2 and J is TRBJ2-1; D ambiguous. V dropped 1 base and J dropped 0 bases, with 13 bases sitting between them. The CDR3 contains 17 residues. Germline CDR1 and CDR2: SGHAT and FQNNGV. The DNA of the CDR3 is TGTGCCAGCAGCTTAGTGTTTCCGCGGAGCTCCTACAATGAGCAGTTCTTC. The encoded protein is CASSLVFPRSSYNEQFF.

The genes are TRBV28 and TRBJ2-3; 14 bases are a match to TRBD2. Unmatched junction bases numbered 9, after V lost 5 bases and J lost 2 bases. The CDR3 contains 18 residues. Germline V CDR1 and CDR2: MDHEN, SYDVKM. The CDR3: CASSKPGLAGAVTDTQYF. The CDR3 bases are TGTGCCAGCAGTAAACCGGGACTAGCGGGGGCCGTCACAGATACGCAGTATTTT.

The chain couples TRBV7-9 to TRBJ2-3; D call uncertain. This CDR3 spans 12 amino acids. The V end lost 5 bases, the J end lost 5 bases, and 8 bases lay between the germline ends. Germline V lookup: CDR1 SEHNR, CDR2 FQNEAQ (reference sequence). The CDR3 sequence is CASSRDGDTQYF. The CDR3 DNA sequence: TGTGCCAGCAGCCGAGACGGAGATACGCAGTATTTT.

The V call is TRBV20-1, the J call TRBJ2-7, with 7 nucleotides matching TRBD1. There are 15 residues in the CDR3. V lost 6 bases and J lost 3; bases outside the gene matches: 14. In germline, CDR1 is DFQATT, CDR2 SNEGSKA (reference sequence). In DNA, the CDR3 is TGCAGTGCAGACAGCCGGGACAGCGTATACTACGAGCAGTACTTC. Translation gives CSADSRDSVYYEQYF.

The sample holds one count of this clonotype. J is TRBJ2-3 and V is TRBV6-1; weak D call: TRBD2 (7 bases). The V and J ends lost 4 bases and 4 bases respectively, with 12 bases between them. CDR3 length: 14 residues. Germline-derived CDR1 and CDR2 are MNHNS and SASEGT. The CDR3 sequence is CASSARGRPDTQYF. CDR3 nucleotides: TGTGCCAGCAGTGCGCGGGGGCGTCCAGATACGCAGTATTTT.

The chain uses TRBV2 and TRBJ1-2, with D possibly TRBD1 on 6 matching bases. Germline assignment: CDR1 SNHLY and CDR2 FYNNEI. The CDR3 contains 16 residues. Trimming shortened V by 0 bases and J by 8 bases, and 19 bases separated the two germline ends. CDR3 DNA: TGTGCCAGCAGTGAAGCCTACAGGGAGGTAGTGTGGGGCTACACCTTC. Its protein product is CASSEAYREVVWGYTF.

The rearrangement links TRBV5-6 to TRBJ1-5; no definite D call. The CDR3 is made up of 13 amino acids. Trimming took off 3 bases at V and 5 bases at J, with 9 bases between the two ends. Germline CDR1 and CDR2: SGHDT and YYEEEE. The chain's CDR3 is CASSYTGDQPQHF. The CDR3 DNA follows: TGTGCCAGCAGCTACACGGGAGATCAGCCCCAGCATTTT.

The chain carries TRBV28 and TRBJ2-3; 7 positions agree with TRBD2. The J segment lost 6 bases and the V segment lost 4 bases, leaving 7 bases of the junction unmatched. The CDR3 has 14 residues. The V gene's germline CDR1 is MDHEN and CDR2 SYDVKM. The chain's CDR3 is CASSSLDGGDTQYF. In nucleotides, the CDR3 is TGTGCCAGCAGTTCTTTGGACGGGGGGGATACGCAGTATTTT.

CDR3 residues: CASGLSNTEAFF. CDR3 in DNA: TGTGCCAGCGGACTCTCGAACACTGAAGCTTTCTTT. V is TRBV9 and J is TRBJ1-1, with unresolved D. Trimming pared 7 bases from V and 1 base from J, leaving 8 bases between. The CDR3 loop spans 12 amino acids. CDR1 and CDR2 from the germline V gene are SGDLS and YYNGEE.

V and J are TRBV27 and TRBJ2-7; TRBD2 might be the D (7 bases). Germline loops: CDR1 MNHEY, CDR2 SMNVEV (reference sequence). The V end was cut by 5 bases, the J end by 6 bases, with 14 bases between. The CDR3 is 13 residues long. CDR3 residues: CASSPPGGREQYF. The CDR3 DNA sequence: TGTGCCAGCAGTCCCCCGGGGGGCCGCGAGCAGTACTTC.

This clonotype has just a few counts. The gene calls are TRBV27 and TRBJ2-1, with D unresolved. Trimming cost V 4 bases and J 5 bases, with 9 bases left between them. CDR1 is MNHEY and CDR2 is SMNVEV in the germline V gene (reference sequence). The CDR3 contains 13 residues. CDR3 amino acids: CASSWTEHNEQFF. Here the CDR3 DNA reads TGTGCCAGCAGTTGGACGGAACACAATGAGCAGTTCTTC.

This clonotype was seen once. CDR3 nucleotides: TGCAGTGCTCCAGGTGTCGGGAGGGAGAGGTACTTC. Protein: CSAPGVGRERYF. The chain has TRBV20-1 and TRBJ2-7, with 8 positions matching TRBD2. The CDR3 sequence is 12 residues long. From germline, CDR1 is DFQATT and CDR2 SNEGSKA (reference sequence). V shed 5 bases and J 12 bases; nucleotides not matched to a gene: 12.

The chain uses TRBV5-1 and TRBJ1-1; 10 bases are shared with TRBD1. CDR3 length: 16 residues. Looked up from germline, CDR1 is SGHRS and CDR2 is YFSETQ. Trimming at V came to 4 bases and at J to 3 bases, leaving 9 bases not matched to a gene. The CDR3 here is CASSPRQGAEYTEAFF. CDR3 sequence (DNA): TGCGCCAGCAGCCCAAGACAGGGGGCGGAATACACTGAAGCTTTCTTT.

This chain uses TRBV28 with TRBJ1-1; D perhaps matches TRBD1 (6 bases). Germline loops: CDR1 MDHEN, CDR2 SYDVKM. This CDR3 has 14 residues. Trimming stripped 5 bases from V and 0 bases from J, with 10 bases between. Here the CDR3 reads CASSQNRVNTEAFF. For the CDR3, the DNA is TGTGCCAGCAGTCAGAACAGGGTGAACACTGAAGCTTTCTTT.

Here the CDR3 DNA reads TGTGCCAGCAGTTCGATCTTTCTAGGGCGCGAGCAGTACTTC. Its translation: CASSSIFLGREQYF. This chain links TRBV27 with TRBJ2-7, with D unresolved. Looked up from germline, CDR1 is MNHEY and CDR2 is SMNVEV (reference sequence). V was cut by 4 bases and J by 6 bases, with 16 bases left in between. There are 14 residues in the CDR3.